The 23 T cell receptor beta chains listed next were all sequenced from one sample in a study of radiotherapy plus CTLA-4 blockade in lung cancer. Data came from immunoSEQ multiplex PCR; TCRdb stores just in-frame clones and leaves some out. The sample lists about 110,000 clones, about four fifths occurring once. The sample in question was peripheral blood, obtained from a patient treated with radiotherapy plus ipilimumab. These receptors were collected from a human donor with non-small cell lung cancer that progressed on radiotherapy plus ipilimumab. Some clones in this sample may be carry-over from other donors' samples.

This chain connects TRBV5-4 to TRBJ2-5, with D possibly being TRBD1 (6 bases). Germline V CDR1 and CDR2: SGHNT, YYREEE (reference sequence). Deletions cut 5 bases from V and 5 bases from J, with 19 bases between. This CDR3 spans 15 amino acids. The CDR3 loop reads CASRRLQGQGETQYF. The CDR3 DNA reads as TGTGCCAGCAGACGTCTCCAGGGGCAGGGGGAGACCCAGTACTTC.

The chain recombines TRBV5-6 with TRBJ2-7; maybe TRBD2 (6 bases). The length of the CDR3 is 14 residues. The V gene's germline CDR1 is SGHDT and CDR2 YYEEEE. Trimming pared 6 bases from V and 1 base from J, leaving 14 bases between. CDR3 bases: TGTGCCAGCACCTCGTACGGAGGGTCCTACGAGCAGTACTTC. Its protein product is CASTSYGGSYEQYF.

The J gene is TRBJ2-7, the V gene TRBV19, with D possibly TRBD1 on 5 matching bases. Germline V gives CDR1 LNHDA, CDR2 SQIVND (reference sequence). Trimming took 10 bases from V and 3 from J, leaving 19 bases between them. The CDR3 runs to 14 residues. CDR3 nucleotide sequence: TGTGCCACCTTACTCCCAGGGCGTCGCTACGAGCAGTACTTC. It yields the protein CATLLPGRRYEQYF.

The V gene is TRBV5-1, the J gene TRBJ2-5; 12 bases are a match to TRBD2. The V segment lost 0 bases and the J segment 2 bases; nucleotides outside the gene matches: 5. The CDR3 spans 17 residues. Per the germline V gene, CDR1 is SGHRS and CDR2 is YFSETQ. CDR3 coding DNA: TGCGCCAGCAGCTTGGCCCTAGCGGGGGGGCTTCAAGAGACCCAGTACTTC. It codes for CASSLALAGGLQETQYF.

The genes are TRBV4-3 and TRBJ2-3; 10 bases line up with TRBD1. The CDR3 has 17 residues. CDR1 is LGHNA and CDR2 is YSLEER in the germline V gene. V shed 4 bases, J shed 3 bases, and the junction held 10 bases outside the gene matches. CDR3 residues: CASSLRQGTGATDTQYF. The CDR3 DNA reads TGCGCCAGCAGCCTCCGACAAGGGACAGGGGCTACAGATACGCAGTATTTT.

This clone was seen a few times. V gene TRBV6-5 combines with J gene TRBJ1-1, with unresolved D. This CDR3 spans 11 amino acids. Germline V lookup: CDR1 MNHEY, CDR2 SVGAGI. V was clipped by 5 bases and J by 10 bases, with 11 bases between them. CDR3 nucleotide sequence: TGTGCCAGCAGTAACCCCTCTGGAGCTTTCTTT. It yields the protein CASSNPSGAFF.

On this clone itself: Additional DNA sequences in this sample encode the identical CDR3. V is TRBV4-1 and J is TRBJ1-6; 7 positions agree with TRBD1. The CDR3 has 14 amino acids. CDR1 MGHRA and CDR2 YSYEKL come from the germline V gene. V lost 3 bases and J lost 9; bases outside the gene matches: 5. CDR3 protein: CASSQAGGGSPLHF. DNA of the CDR3: TGCGCCAGCAGCCAGGCAGGGGGAGGTTCACCCCTCCACTTT.

The chain has TRBV9 and TRBJ2-1; TRBD2 aligns across 12 bases. The J segment lost 2 bases and the V segment lost 4 bases, leaving 4 bases of the junction unmatched. Germline-derived CDR1 and CDR2 are SGDLS and YYNGEE. CDR3 length: 16 amino acids. This chain's CDR3 is CASSPRLAGAYNEQFF. CDR3 nucleotides: TGTGCCAGCAGCCCTCGACTAGCGGGAGCCTACAATGAGCAGTTCTTC.

This chain connects TRBV6-1 to TRBJ2-7; TRBD1 agrees at 7 bases. The CDR3 length is 13 residues. Germline CDR1 reads MNHNS; CDR2 reads SASEGT. The trim removed 6 bases at V and 10 bases at J, leaving 12 bases unmatched. Written as DNA, the CDR3 is TGTGCCAGCAGCTGGAAGGACAGGTCGAATCAGTACTTC. Translation: CASSWKDRSNQYF.

This clone was seen only a few times. The DNA for the CDR3 is TGCGCCACCACGCGGGGGGGCTTCACAGATACGCAGTATTTT. Amino acid sequence: CATTRGGFTDTQYF. The chain joins TRBV5-1 to TRBJ2-3; 9 positions agree with TRBD2. Germline V CDR1 and CDR2: SGHRS, YFSETQ. The CDR3 sequence is 14 residues long. The ends lost 9 bases at V and 2 bases at J; junction bases unmatched: 7.

This clone was counted only a few times. The V gene is TRBV6-1, the J gene TRBJ2-1; D ambiguous. Germline CDR1 is MNHNS and CDR2 is SASEGT. V was shortened by 1 base and J by 4 bases, with 5 bases between the two germline ends. The CDR3 spans 13 residues. The CDR3 sequence is CASSEVEYNEQFF. CDR3 nucleotides: TGTGCCAGCAGTGAAGTAGAGTACAATGAGCAGTTCTTC.

V is TRBV5-1 and J is TRBJ2-5, with D possibly matching TRBD2 (7 bases). This CDR3 region has 16 residues. V shed 2 bases and J shed 4 bases, with 18 bases lying between them. Germline V CDR1 and CDR2: SGHRS, YFSETQ. CDR3 protein: CASSFNGGAYGETQYF. Written as DNA, the CDR3 is TGCGCCAGCAGCTTTAATGGGGGGGCCTATGGAGAGACCCAGTACTTC. Together with reference TRBV5-1 and TRBJ2-5, the CDR3 gives the full variable domain: KAGVTQTPRYLIKTRGQQVTLSCSPISGHRSVSWYQQTPGQGLQFLFEYFSETQRNKGNFPGRFSGRQFSNSRSEMNVSTLELGDSALYLCASSFNGGAYGETQYFGPGTRLLVL.

The chain carries TRBV9 and TRBJ2-2; 9 bases align to TRBD2. CDR3 length: 18 amino acids. The germline V gene encodes CDR1 SGDLS and CDR2 YYNGEE. J lost 1 base, V lost 4 bases, and 11 bases had no gene match. The CDR3 region is CASSYSGGPLVNTGELFF. In nucleotides, the CDR3 is TGTGCCAGCAGCTATAGCGGGGGCCCCCTCGTGAACACCGGGGAGCTGTTTTTT.

The rearrangement uses TRBV9 and TRBJ1-6, with D possibly TRBD1 on 6 matching bases. Trimming shortened V by 0 bases and J by 8 bases, and 12 bases separated the two germline ends. The CDR3 is 15 amino acids. Germline V gene sequence: CDR1 SGDLS, CDR2 YYNGEE. In DNA, the CDR3 is TGTGCCAGCAGCGTAGGGGGGCAGGGGTATTCACCCCTCCACTTT. Translated: CASSVGGQGYSPLHF.

V and J are TRBV5-5 and TRBJ2-7, with D possibly matching TRBD2 (5 bases). Looked up from germline, CDR1 is SGHKS and CDR2 is YYEKEE (reference sequence). V dropped 0 bases and J dropped 3 bases, with 10 bases sitting between them. The CDR3 sequence is 14 residues long. CDR3 amino acids: CASSLVHGDYEQYF. Here the CDR3 DNA reads TGTGCCAGCAGCTTGGTGCACGGGGACTACGAGCAGTACTTC.

The rearrangement uses TRBV19 and TRBJ1-5, with a tentative D call TRBD1 (5 bases). Trimming left V 0 bases short and J 6 bases short, with 12 bases between. CDR3 length: 15 residues. CDR1 LNHDA and CDR2 SQIVND come from the germline V gene (reference sequence). CDR3: CASSIEAGDRQPQHF. The CDR3 DNA reads TGTGCCAGTAGTATAGAGGCCGGGGACCGTCAGCCCCAGCATTTT.

This rearrangement joins TRBV11-3 to TRBJ1-1, with a tentative D call TRBD1 (6 bases). The CDR3 has 13 amino acids. The germline gives CDR1 SGHNT, CDR2 YENEEA. Trimming cost V 2 bases and J 3 bases, with 7 bases left between them. The CDR3: CASSLSGDTEAFF. The CDR3 bases are TGTGCCAGCAGCTTATCAGGGGACACTGAAGCTTTCTTT.

V gene TRBV15 combines with J gene TRBJ1-2; D not resolved. Germline V CDR1 and CDR2: LNHNV, YYDKDF (reference sequence). There are 16 residues in the CDR3. Trimming left V 0 bases short and J 1 base short, with 12 bases between. The CDR3 DNA reads as TGTGCCACCAGCAGAGATCCTTATGGGAATAACTATGGCTACACCTTC. Protein sequence: CATSRDPYGNNYGYTF.

This rearrangement joins TRBV7-9 to TRBJ2-5, with D possibly matching TRBD2 (6 bases). The CDR3 contains 13 residues. The germline gives CDR1 SEHNR, CDR2 FQNEAQ (reference sequence). Trimming took off 6 bases at V and 4 bases at J, with 12 bases between the two ends. As DNA, the CDR3 is TGTGCCAGCAGTATACAGGAGGGAGAGACCCAGTACTTC. Its protein is CASSIQEGETQYF.

This clone has a single count. The V and J genes are TRBV5-1 and TRBJ2-7; TRBD1 aligns across 10 bases. J lost 5 bases, V lost 4 bases, and 9 bases had no gene match. The CDR3 consists of 15 residues. Germline V gives CDR1 SGHRS, CDR2 YFSETQ. The DNA of the CDR3 is TGCGCCAGCAGCGGAACCGGGACAGGGGTCCACGAGCAGTACTTC. It codes for CASSGTGTGVHEQYF.

This CDR3 is CAWSAGFYGYTF. In DNA, the CDR3 is TGTGCCTGGAGTGCGGGTTTCTATGGCTACACCTTC. The genes are TRBV30 and TRBJ1-2; D remains ambiguous. Germline CDR1 is GTSNPN and CDR2 is SVGIG (reference sequence). The CDR3 consists of 12 residues. The germline V and J ends were trimmed by 1 base and 4 bases, with 7 bases remaining between them.

The chain links TRBV29-1 to TRBJ2-7; D is perhaps TRBD2 (6 bases). Between the trimmed V and J ends, which lost 4 bases and 3 bases, there was a span of 10 bases. Germline loops: CDR1 SQVTM, CDR2 ANQGSEA. This CDR3 spans 12 amino acids. CDR3 amino acids: CSVGGGNYEQYF. In DNA form, the CDR3 reads TGCAGCGTTGGAGGCGGGAACTACGAGCAGTACTTC.

For the CDR3, the DNA is TGTGCCAGCAGCTTGACTTGGCAGGATACTTCTAACTATGGCTACACCTTC. This gives the protein CASSLTWQDTSNYGYTF. V gene TRBV5-5 combines with J gene TRBJ1-2; D remains unclear. Germline CDR1 SGHKS, CDR2 YYEKEE (reference sequence). V shed 1 base and J shed 0 bases, with 16 bases lying between them. The CDR3 is 17 residues long.